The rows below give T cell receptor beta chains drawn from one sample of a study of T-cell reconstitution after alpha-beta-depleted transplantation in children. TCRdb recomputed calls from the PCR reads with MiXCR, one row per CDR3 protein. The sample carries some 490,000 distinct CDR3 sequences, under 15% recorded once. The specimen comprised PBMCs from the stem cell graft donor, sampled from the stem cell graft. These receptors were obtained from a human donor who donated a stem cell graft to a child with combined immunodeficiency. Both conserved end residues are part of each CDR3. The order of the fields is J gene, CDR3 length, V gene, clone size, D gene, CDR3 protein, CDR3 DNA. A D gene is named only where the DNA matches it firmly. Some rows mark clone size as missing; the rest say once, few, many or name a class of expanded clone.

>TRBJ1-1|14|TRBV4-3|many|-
CASSQEGGNTEAFF
TGCGCCAGCAGCCAAGAAGGGGGGAACACTGAAGCTTTCTTT
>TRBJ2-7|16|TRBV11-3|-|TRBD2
CASSPRTSGSSYEQYF
TGTGCCAGCAGCCCCAGGACTAGCGGGAGTTCCTACGAGCAGTACTTC
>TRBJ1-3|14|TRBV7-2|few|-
CASSVRGTGNTIYF
TGTGCCAGCAGCGTGAGGGGAACTGGAAACACCATATATTTT
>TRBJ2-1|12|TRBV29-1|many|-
CSVEDIGNEQFF
TGCAGCGTTGAAGATATCGGGAATGAGCAGTTCTTC
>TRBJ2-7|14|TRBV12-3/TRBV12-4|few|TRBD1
CASSKDRGAYEQYF
TGTGCCAGCAGTAAGGACAGGGGCGCCTACGAGCAGTACTTC
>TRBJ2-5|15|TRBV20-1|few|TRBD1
CSALTWDRRQETQYF
TGCAGTGCTCTAACTTGGGACAGGAGACAAGAGACCCAGTACTTC
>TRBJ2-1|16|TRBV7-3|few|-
CASSPGHGRLGNEQFF
TGTGCCAGCAGCCCCGGTCACGGTCGTCTGGGCAATGAGCAGTTCTTC
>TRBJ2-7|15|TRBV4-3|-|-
CASSQEGIRGAEQYF
TGCGCCAGCAGCCAAGAGGGAATCCGGGGGGCCGAGCAGTACTTC
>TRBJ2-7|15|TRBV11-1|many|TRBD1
CASTPRQGASYEQYF
TGTGCCAGCACACCCAGACAGGGGGCCTCCTACGAGCAGTACTTC
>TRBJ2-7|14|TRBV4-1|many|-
CASSQDESRNEQYF
TGCGCCAGCAGCCAAGATGAGAGCAGGAACGAGCAGTACTTC
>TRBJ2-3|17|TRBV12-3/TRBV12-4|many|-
CASSNRRWGQSTDTQYF
TGTGCCAGCAGTAACCGGAGGTGGGGACAAAGCACAGATACGCAGTATTTT
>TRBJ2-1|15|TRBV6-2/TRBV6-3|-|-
CASSHLSRYYNEQFF
TGTGCCAGCAGTCACCTCAGCAGGTACTACAATGAGCAGTTCTTC
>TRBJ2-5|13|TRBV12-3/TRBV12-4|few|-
CASSLSGGRAQYF
TGTGCCAGCAGTTTAAGTGGGGGACGGGCCCAGTACTTC
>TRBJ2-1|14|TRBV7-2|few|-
CASSLERDYNEQFF
TGTGCCAGCAGCTTAGAAAGGGACTACAATGAGCAGTTCTTC
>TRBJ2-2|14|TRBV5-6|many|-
CASSVGLQSEELFF
TGTGCCAGCAGCGTTGGACTACAGTCTGAGGAGCTGTTTTTT
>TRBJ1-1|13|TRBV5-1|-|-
CASSKGRPREAFF
TGCGCCAGCAGCAAAGGACGGCCCCGAGAAGCTTTCTTT
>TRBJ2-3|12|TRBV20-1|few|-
CSAGEVTDTQYF
TGCAGTGCCGGGGAGGTCACAGATACGCAGTATTTT
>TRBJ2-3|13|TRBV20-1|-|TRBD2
CSAGLAVTDTQYF
TGCAGTGCTGGACTAGCTGTCACAGATACGCAGTATTTT
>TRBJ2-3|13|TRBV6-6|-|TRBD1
CASSWDRADTQYF
TGTGCCAGCAGTTGGGACAGAGCGGATACGCAGTATTTT
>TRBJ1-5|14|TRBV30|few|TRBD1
CAWSSGRGHQPQHF
TGTGCCTGGAGTTCGGGGAGGGGGCACCAGCCCCAGCATTTT
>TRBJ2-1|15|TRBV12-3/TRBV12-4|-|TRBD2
CASLYGGLVVDEQFF
TGTGCCAGCCTATACGGTGGACTAGTTGTAGATGAGCAGTTCTTC
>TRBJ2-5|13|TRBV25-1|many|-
CASTGGSVETQYF
TGTGCCAGCACTGGAGGGTCAGTGGAGACCCAGTACTTC
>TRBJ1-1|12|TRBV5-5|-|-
CASSFPPKEAFF
TGTGCCAGCAGCTTCCCCCCGAAGGAAGCTTTCTTT
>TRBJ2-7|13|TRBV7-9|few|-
CASSFTGKDEQYF
TGTGCCAGCAGCTTCACAGGGAAAGACGAGCAGTACTTC
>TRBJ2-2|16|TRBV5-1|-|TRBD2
CASSLFAGENTGELFF
TGCGCCAGCAGCTTGTTTGCGGGGGAGAACACCGGGGAGCTGTTTTTT
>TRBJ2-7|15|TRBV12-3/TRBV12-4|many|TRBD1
CASSFRDRGLYEQYF
TGTGCCAGCAGTTTCCGGGACAGGGGTTTGTACGAGCAGTACTTC
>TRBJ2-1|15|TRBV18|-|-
CASSPLVGSYNEQFF
TGTGCCAGCTCACCCCTCGTAGGCAGCTACAATGAGCAGTTCTTC
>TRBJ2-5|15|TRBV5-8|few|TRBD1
CASSWVTGGAETQYF
TGTGCCAGCAGCTGGGTAACAGGGGGCGCCGAGACCCAGTACTTC
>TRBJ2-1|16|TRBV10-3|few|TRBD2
CAIMIPGTSGSYEQFF
TGTGCCATCATGATCCCCGGGACTAGCGGGAGTTATGAGCAGTTCTTC
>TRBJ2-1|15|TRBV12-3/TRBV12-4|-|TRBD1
CASNSPGQAEPEQFF
TGTGCCAGCAATTCCCCGGGACAGGCGGAGCCTGAGCAGTTCTTC
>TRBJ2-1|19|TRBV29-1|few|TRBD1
CSALGGQGRPTFSYNEQFF
TGCAGCGCACTGGGGGGACAGGGGCGACCTACCTTCTCCTACAATGAGCAGTTCTTC
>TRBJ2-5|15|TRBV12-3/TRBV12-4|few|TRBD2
CASRLASGLQETQYF
TGTGCCAGCAGGCTGGCTAGCGGGCTCCAAGAGACCCAGTACTTC
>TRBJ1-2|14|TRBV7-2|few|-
CASSLRPTHYGYTF
TGTGCCAGCAGCCTCCGGCCCACCCACTATGGCTACACCTTC
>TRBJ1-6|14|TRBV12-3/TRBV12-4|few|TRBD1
CASSPTGVNSPLHF
TGTGCCAGCAGCCCGACAGGGGTGAATTCACCCCTCCACTTT
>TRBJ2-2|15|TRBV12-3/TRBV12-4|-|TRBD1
CASSTGDSNTGELFF
TGTGCCAGCAGTACCGGGGACAGCAACACCGGGGAGCTGTTTTTT
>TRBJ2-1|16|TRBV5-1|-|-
CASKGGEGRKDNEQFF
TGCGCCAGCAAGGGGGGGGAGGGCCGGAAAGACAATGAGCAGTTCTTC
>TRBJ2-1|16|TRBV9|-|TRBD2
CASSVAPSGSEDEQFF
TGTGCCAGCAGCGTAGCCCCTAGCGGGAGTGAAGATGAGCAGTTCTTC
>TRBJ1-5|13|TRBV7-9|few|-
CASSLGEYQPQHF
TGTGCCAGCAGCTTAGGGGAGTATCAGCCCCAGCATTTT
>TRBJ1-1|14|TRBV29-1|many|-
CSVSAGELDTEAFF
TGCAGCGTTTCTGCAGGGGAGTTAGACACTGAAGCTTTCTTT
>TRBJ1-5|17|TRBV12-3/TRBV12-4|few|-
CASRGVGDGYSNQPQHF
TGTGCCAGCAGGGGGGTAGGGGACGGATATAGCAATCAGCCCCAGCATTTT
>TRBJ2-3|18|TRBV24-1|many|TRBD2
CATSDSQIYGLGTDTQYF
TGTGCCACCAGTGATTCCCAAATTTACGGACTAGGGACGGATACGCAGTATTTT
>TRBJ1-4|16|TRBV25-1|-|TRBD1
CASSGQTGVRNEKLFF
TGTGCCAGCAGTGGACAGACAGGGGTCAGGAATGAAAAACTGTTTTTT
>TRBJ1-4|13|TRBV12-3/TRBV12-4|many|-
CASKQWANEKLFF
TGTGCCAGCAAACAGTGGGCTAATGAAAAACTGTTTTTT
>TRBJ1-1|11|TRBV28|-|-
CASSPRYEAFF
TGTGCCAGCAGCCCGCGATACGAAGCTTTCTTT
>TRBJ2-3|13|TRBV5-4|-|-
CASSDKWRYTQYF
TGTGCCAGCAGTGATAAGTGGCGTTATACGCAGTATTTT
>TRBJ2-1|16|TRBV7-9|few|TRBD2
CASSPRERELNNEQFF
TGTGCCAGCAGCCCAAGGGAGCGGGAGCTCAACAATGAGCAGTTCTTC
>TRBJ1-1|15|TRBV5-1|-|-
CASSLGGSEDTEAFF
TGCGCCAGCAGCTTGGGGGGGAGCGAGGACACTGAAGCTTTCTTT
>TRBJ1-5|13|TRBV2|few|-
CASSEAVAQPQHF
TGTGCCAGCAGTGAAGCCGTTGCTCAGCCCCAGCATTTT
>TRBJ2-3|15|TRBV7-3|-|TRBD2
CASSWSGGATDTQYF
TGTGCCAGCAGTTGGAGCGGGGGGGCAACAGATACGCAGTATTTT
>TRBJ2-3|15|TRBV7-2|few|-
CASSSGRPSTDTQYF
TGTGCCAGCAGCTCCGGACGCCCCAGCACAGATACGCAGTATTTT
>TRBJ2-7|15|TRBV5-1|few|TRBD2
CASSWRSTSGGSSYF
TGCGCCAGCAGCTGGCGGTCAACTAGCGGGGGATCCTCGTACTTC
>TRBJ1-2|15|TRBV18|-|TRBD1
CASSPRTGSNYGYTF
TGTGCCAGCTCACCACGGACAGGGAGCAACTATGGCTACACCTTC
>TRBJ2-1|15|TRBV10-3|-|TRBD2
CAISASGSSDNEQFF
TGTGCCATCAGTGCTAGCGGGAGTTCGGATAATGAGCAGTTCTTC